These 32 T cell receptor beta chains originate from one sample sequenced in a study of CD8+ T cells in alopecia areata. RNA was extracted and reverse transcribed into cDNA as the sequencing template. This table comes from immunoSEQ multiplex PCR, and its TCRdb copy is limited to in-frame clones, with some not included. Of more than 95,000 clones detected, roughly two fifths appear once; the ten largest clones hold 3% to 3.5%. The sequencing sample was made of CD4+ T cells sorted from blood. The receptors stem from a human donor with alopecia areata.

The gene calls are TRBV6-6 and TRBJ2-1; 11 nucleotides line up with TRBD2. Per the germline V gene, CDR1 is MNHNY and CDR2 is SVGAGI (reference sequence). This CDR3 is 14 amino acids long. J was trimmed by 8 bases and V by 6 bases; bases with no gene match: 6. In DNA, the CDR3 is TGTGCCAGCAGCCTACTAGCGGGAGTCCATGAGCAGTTCTTC. Its translation is CASSLLAGVHEQFF.

The genes are TRBV5-1 and TRBJ1-2; 9 nucleotides match TRBD1. V lost 5 bases, J lost 1 base, and 6 bases stayed unmatched. The germline V gene encodes CDR1 SGHRS and CDR2 YFSETQ. The CDR3 consists of 15 residues. The CDR3 DNA reads TGCGCCAGCAGAGGCGGGACAGGGAGTAACTATGGCTACACCTTC. This encodes CASRGGTGSNYGYTF.

This chain connects TRBV25-1 to TRBJ2-7; a possible D gene is TRBD2 (7 bases). V lost 6 bases and J lost 6, with 15 bases in between. This CDR3 spans 13 amino acids. CDR1 and CDR2 (germline): MGHDK, SYGVNS. The CDR3 sequence: CASSARGGGEQYF. DNA for the CDR3: TGTGCCAGCAGCGCTCGGGGAGGGGGCGAGCAGTACTTC.

The V and J genes are TRBV5-1 and TRBJ1-2; D call uncertain. CDR3 length: 14 residues. Germline V gene sequence: CDR1 SGHRS, CDR2 YFSETQ. V was shortened by 0 bases and J by 2 bases, with 8 bases between the two germline ends. CDR3 nucleotides: TGCGCCAGCAGCTTGGATGGCAACAACTATGGCTACACCTTC. Translating it yields CASSLDGNNYGYTF.

This clone was detected once. V is TRBV6-5 and J is TRBJ1-3; D is unclear. The CDR3 totals 11 residues. V was clipped by 10 bases and J by 7 bases, with 11 bases between them. Germline CDR1 reads MNHEY; CDR2 reads SVGAGI. Here the CDR3 DNA reads TGTGCCACCCCCCTGAGGAACACCATATATTTT. It translates to CATPLRNTIYF.

This clone was counted only a few times. This chain joins TRBV28 and TRBJ2-7; 11 bases line up with TRBD1. The length of the CDR3 is 15 residues. Losses at the gene ends were 4 bases for V and 2 bases for J; bases not matched to a gene: 4. From germline, CDR1 is MDHEN and CDR2 SYDVKM. CDR3 in amino acids: CASSSGTGGTYEQYF. CDR3 in DNA: TGTGCCAGCAGTTCCGGGACAGGGGGGACCTACGAGCAGTACTTC. Variable domain in full (rest from reference TRBV28 and TRBJ2-7): DVKVTQSSRYLVKRTGEKVFLECVQDMDHENMFWYRQDPGLGLRLIYFSYDVKMKEKGDIPEGYSVSREKKERFSLILESASTNQTSMYLCASSSGTGGTYEQYFGPGTRLTVT.

This rearrangement joins TRBV29-1 to TRBJ2-7; perhaps TRBD2 as D (5 bases). Germline CDR1 SQVTM, CDR2 ANQGSEA. V shed 4 bases and J shed 2 bases, with 15 bases lying between them. The length of the CDR3 is 14 residues. The CDR3, as DNA: TGCAGCGTTGCGAGGGTTAGGGCTGCCTACGAGCAGTACTTC. Residues: CSVARVRAAYEQYF.

The chain combines TRBV7-2 with TRBJ2-2; 9 bases align to TRBD2. Trimming took 1 base from V and 4 from J; bases not matched to a gene: 7. Germline V gives CDR1 SGHTA, CDR2 FQGNSA. There are 17 residues in the CDR3. The CDR3 nucleotides are TGTGCCAGCAGCTTAGGAGGTAGCGGGAGAGCCACCGGGGAGCTGTTTTTT. Translating gives CASSLGGSGRATGELFF.

This clone was seen a few times. The chain couples TRBV10-3 to TRBJ2-5; weak D call: TRBD2 (5 bases). The ends were cut back, 5 bases at V and 7 bases at J, with 11 bases in the middle. CDR3 length: 12 amino acids. Looked up from germline, CDR1 is ENHRY and CDR2 is SYGVKD. The CDR3 loop reads CAISSSGGTQYF. The CDR3 DNA is TGTGCCATCAGTTCCAGCGGTGGGACCCAGTACTTC.

This clone was found a few times. V and J are TRBV5-6 and TRBJ2-5, with TRBD2 matching 7 bases. Germline CDR1 and CDR2: SGHDT and YYEEEE. J gave up 4 bases and V 0 bases, and 9 bases lay outside the gene matches. The CDR3 extends over 16 amino acids. CDR3 coding DNA: TGTGCCAGCAGCTTGGCCGGGGGGACCTTTGTAGAGACCCAGTACTTC. Amino acid sequence: CASSLAGGTFVETQYF.

The chain links TRBV5-1 to TRBJ2-1; 9 bases align to TRBD1. The junction had 12 bases not matched to a gene; V was cut back by 4 bases and J by 7 bases. The CDR3 totals 16 residues. Germline V lookup: CDR1 SGHRS, CDR2 YFSETQ. This chain's CDR3 is CASSRPDRGVLNEQFF. CDR3 bases: TGCGCCAGCAGCCGCCCGGACAGGGGAGTATTGAATGAGCAGTTCTTC.

CDR3 residues: CASSQAREGVDLAKNIQYF. The CDR3, as DNA: TGCGCCAGCAGCCAAGCGCGCGAAGGGGTCGACCTCGCCAAAAACATTCAGTACTTC. The chain carries TRBV4-1 and TRBJ2-4, with a weak D call TRBD1 (5 bases). There are 19 residues in the CDR3. The V gene's germline CDR1 is MGHRA and CDR2 YSYEKL. Trimming shortened V by 1 base and J by 1 base, and 20 bases separated the two germline ends.

This clone was detected once. This chain uses TRBV2 with TRBJ1-1, with D hard to call. The CDR3 contains 13 residues. Germline CDR1 SNHLY, CDR2 FYNNEI. Between the trimmed V and J ends, which lost 4 bases and 0 bases, there was a span of 6 bases. The CDR3 DNA is TGTGCCAGCAGTGCACCGATGAACACTGAAGCTTTCTTT. Translated: CASSAPMNTEAFF.

The chain employs TRBV29-1 and TRBJ2-3; the match to TRBD2 covers 10 bases. The germline CDR1 and CDR2 sequences are SQVTM and ANQGSEA. The CDR3 has 13 residues. The ends lost 6 bases at V and 3 bases at J; junction bases unmatched: 3. The DNA of the CDR3 is TGCAGCGTCGGGACTAGCGATACAGATACGCAGTATTTT. It yields the protein CSVGTSDTDTQYF.

The table lists this clone with many counts. Other DNA sequences from this sample encode an identical CDR3 as well. The chain combines TRBV7-2 with TRBJ2-5; D remains ambiguous. CDR1 SGHTA and CDR2 FQGNSA come from the germline V gene. V was shortened by 1 base and J by 2 bases, with 5 bases between the two germline ends. The CDR3 loop spans 13 amino acids. The DNA for the CDR3 is TGTGCCAGCAGCTTAGAATTACAAGAGACCCAGTACTTC. Its translation is CASSLELQETQYF.

This chain uses TRBV29-1 with TRBJ1-1; possibly TRBD1 for D (5 bases). Germline V CDR1 and CDR2: SQVTM, ANQGSEA. There are 13 residues in the CDR3. V was shortened by 7 bases and J by 0 bases, with 12 bases between the two germline ends. As DNA, the CDR3 is TGCAGCGCCCCGACAGTCCTGAACACTGAAGCTTTCTTT. Its protein product is CSAPTVLNTEAFF. Full variable domain (outside the CDR3, taken from reference TRBV29-1 and TRBJ1-1): SAVISQKPSRDICQRGTSLTIQCQVDSQVTMMFWYRQQPGQSLTLIATANQGSEATYESGFVIDKFPISRPNLTFSTLTVSNMSPEDSSIYLCSAPTVLNTEAFFGQGTRLTVV.

The rearrangement uses TRBV2 and TRBJ2-3; 8 bases map to TRBD2. The CDR3 spans 16 residues. In germline, CDR1 is SNHLY, CDR2 FYNNEI. Unmatched junction bases numbered 9, after V lost 6 bases and J lost 1 base. The CDR3: CASRRAGALRTDTQYF. The DNA of the CDR3 is TGTGCCAGCAGGAGAGCGGGAGCTCTCCGCACAGATACGCAGTATTTT.

This clone was detected a few times. V is TRBV7-9 and J is TRBJ1-1, with D unclear. The V gene lost 1 base and the J gene lost 1 base, with 10 bases spanning the gap. From germline, CDR1 is SEHNR and CDR2 FQNEAQ (reference sequence). The length of the CDR3 is 15 residues. The CDR3 sequence is CASSLVAAPNTEAFF. In nucleotides, the CDR3 is TGTGCCAGCAGCTTAGTTGCGGCGCCGAACACTGAAGCTTTCTTT.

V gene TRBV29-1 combines with J gene TRBJ1-2; TRBD1 matches 8 bases. The germline V gene encodes CDR1 SQVTM and CDR2 ANQGSEA. This CDR3 contains 13 residues. The ends lost 6 bases at V and 0 bases at J; junction bases unmatched: 3. The CDR3 DNA reads as TGCAGCGTCTTGGACAGGGCTAACTATGGCTACACCTTC. Its protein product is CSVLDRANYGYTF.

This clone was recorded a few times. The J gene is TRBJ2-5, the V gene TRBV4-3; D is tentatively TRBD1 or TRBD2 (5 bases each). The germline V and J ends were trimmed by 4 bases and 5 bases, with 11 bases remaining between them. The germline gives CDR1 LGHNA, CDR2 YSLEER. This CDR3 contains 13 residues. The CDR3 DNA reads TGCGCCAGCAGCCGGGAAGGGACGGAGACCCAGTACTTC. Encoded protein: CASSREGTETQYF.

The CDR3 DNA reads TGTGCCTCGAACAGGAATTCCTACGAGCAGTACTTC. It is translated as CASNRNSYEQYF. The chain employs TRBV30 and TRBJ2-7, with D perhaps matching TRBD1 (5 bases). The CDR3 totals 12 residues. From germline, CDR1 is GTSNPN and CDR2 SVGIG (reference sequence). Deletions cut 7 bases from V and 1 base from J, with 11 bases between.

The genes are TRBV5-1 and TRBJ2-7; possible D gene TRBD2, 5 bases. CDR3 length equals 13 residues. V was shortened by 0 bases and J by 5 bases, with 9 bases between the two germline ends. From germline, CDR1 is SGHRS and CDR2 YFSETQ. CDR3 nucleotides: TGCGCCAGCAGCTTGGGCCAGCGGAACGAGCAGTACTTC. Protein sequence: CASSLGQRNEQYF.

V usage is TRBV11-2 and J usage is TRBJ1-2, with D hard to call. The CDR3 extends over 14 amino acids. V lost 3 bases and J 3 bases, leaving 11 bases between the germline ends. In germline, CDR1 is SGHAT, CDR2 FQNNGV. In DNA, the CDR3 is TGTGCCAGCAGCTTCTCTCCAGTAGACTATGGCTACACCTTC. This encodes CASSFSPVDYGYTF.

The rearrangement links TRBV13 to TRBJ1-4, with D unresolved. The CDR3 is 15 amino acids. Germline V CDR1 and CDR2: PRHDT, FYEKMQ (reference sequence). V lost 5 bases, J lost 8 bases, and 18 bases lay in between. CDR3 sequence reads: CASSDRKESGEKLFF. The DNA for the CDR3 is TGTGCCAGCAGCGATCGGAAGGAGAGCGGAGAAAAACTGTTTTTT.

The chain combines TRBV18 with TRBJ2-7, with 9 bases matching TRBD1. Germline CDR1 and CDR2: KGHSH and LQKENI. After removal of 2 bases from V and 1 base from J, the junction contained 6 bases not matched to a gene. The CDR3 totals 16 residues. CDR3 residues: CASSPDRDRASYEQYF. The DNA of the CDR3 is TGTGCCAGCTCACCAGACCGGGACAGGGCTTCCTACGAGCAGTACTTC. The full variable domain, completed using reference TRBV18 and TRBJ2-7, is NAGVMQNPRHLVRRRGQEARLRCSPMKGHSHVYWYRQLPEEGLKFMVYLQKENIIDESGMPKERFSAEFPKEGPSILRIQQVVRGDSAAYFCASSPDRDRASYEQYFGPGTRLTVT.

This clone was found a few times. V is TRBV28 and J is TRBJ1-2, with D unresolved. The CDR3 is 13 amino acids. From germline, CDR1 is MDHEN and CDR2 SYDVKM. V lost 5 bases and J 7 bases, leaving 14 bases between the germline ends. The CDR3 nucleotides read TGTGCCAGCAGTCACGGAGGCCGAGGTGGCTACACCTTC. This gives the protein CASSHGGRGGYTF.

This sequence joins TRBV6-5 and TRBJ1-1, with TRBD1 identical over 10 bases. The CDR3 is 15 amino acids. The ends lost 5 bases at V and 5 bases at J; junction bases unmatched: 8. The germline V gene has CDR1 MNHEY and CDR2 SVGAGI. The CDR3 loop reads CASSRDRGFGTEAFF. The CDR3 nucleotides are TGTGCCAGCAGTCGGGACAGGGGATTTGGGACTGAAGCTTTCTTT.

This clone was counted between two and nine times. The J gene is TRBJ1-1, the V gene TRBV29-1; D is perhaps TRBD1 (6 bases). This CDR3 region has 12 residues. Looked up from germline, CDR1 is SQVTM and CDR2 is ANQGSEA. Between the trimmed V and J ends, which lost 7 bases and 3 bases, there was a span of 12 bases. For the CDR3, the DNA is TGCAGCGGAGTGGGGGCTTACACTGAAGCTTTCTTT. Translating it yields CSGVGAYTEAFF.

The chain links TRBV2 to TRBJ1-5; the D is unclear. Trimming shortened V by 5 bases and J by 2 bases, and 10 bases separated the two germline ends. Germline assignment: CDR1 SNHLY and CDR2 FYNNEI. This CDR3 region has 14 residues. Here the CDR3 DNA reads TGTGCCAGCAGTTCGGAGGGCGGCAATCAGCCCCAGCATTTT. It codes for CASSSEGGNQPQHF. The variable domain in full, with the rest retrieved from reference TRBV2 and TRBJ1-5, is EPEVTQTPSHQVTQMGQEVILRCVPISNHLYFYWYRQILGQKVEFLVSFYNNEISEKSEIFDDQFSVERPDGSNFTLKIRSTKLEDSAMYFCASSSEGGNQPQHFGDGTRLSIL.

There are a few counts of this clone. V is TRBV11-2 and J is TRBJ2-5; the match to TRBD1 covers 7 bases. Germline values: CDR1 SGHAT, CDR2 FQNNGV. V lost 1 base and J lost 9; bases outside the gene matches: 5. The CDR3 loop spans 13 amino acids. The CDR3 sequence: CASSLVLDRAQYF. As DNA, the CDR3 is TGTGCCAGCAGCTTAGTCTTAGACAGGGCCCAGTACTTC.

This clone appeared a few times. V is TRBV29-1 and J is TRBJ2-1; TRBD2 aligns across 9 bases. Trimming took 5 bases from V and 1 from J; bases not matched to a gene: 0. Germline V gene sequence: CDR1 SQVTM, CDR2 ANQGSEA. This CDR3 spans 13 amino acids. This chain's CDR3 is CSVSGGSYNEQFF. The CDR3, as DNA: TGCAGCGTTAGCGGGGGGTCCTACAATGAGCAGTTCTTC.

The chain couples TRBV13 to TRBJ2-7, with D possibly being TRBD1 (5 bases). The CDR3 runs to 14 residues. V was pared by 5 bases and J by 0 bases, with 11 bases between. The V gene's germline CDR1 is PRHDT and CDR2 FYEKMQ (reference sequence). CDR3 sequence (DNA): TGTGCCAGCAGCCACAGGCGAAACTCCTACGAGCAGTACTTC. It codes for CASSHRRNSYEQYF.